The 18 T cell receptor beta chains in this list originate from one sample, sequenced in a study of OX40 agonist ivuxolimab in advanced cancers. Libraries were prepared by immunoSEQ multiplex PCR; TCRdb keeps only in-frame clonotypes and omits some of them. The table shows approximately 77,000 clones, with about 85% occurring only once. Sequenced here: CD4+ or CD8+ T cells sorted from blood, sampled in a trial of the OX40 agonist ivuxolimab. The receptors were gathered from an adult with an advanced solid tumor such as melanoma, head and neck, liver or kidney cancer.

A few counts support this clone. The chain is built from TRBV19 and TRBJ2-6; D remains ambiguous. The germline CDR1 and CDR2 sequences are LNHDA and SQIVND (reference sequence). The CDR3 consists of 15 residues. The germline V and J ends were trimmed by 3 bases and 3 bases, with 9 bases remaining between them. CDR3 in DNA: TGTGCCAGTAGTATTGGCCCCGGTGGGGCCAACGTCCTGACTTTC. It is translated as CASSIGPGGANVLTF.

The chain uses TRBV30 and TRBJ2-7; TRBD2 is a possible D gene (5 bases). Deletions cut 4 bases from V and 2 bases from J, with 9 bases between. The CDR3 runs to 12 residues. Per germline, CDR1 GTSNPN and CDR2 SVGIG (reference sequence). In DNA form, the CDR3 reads TGTGCCTGGATCCGGGGAACCTACGAGCAGTACTTC. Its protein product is CAWIRGTYEQYF.

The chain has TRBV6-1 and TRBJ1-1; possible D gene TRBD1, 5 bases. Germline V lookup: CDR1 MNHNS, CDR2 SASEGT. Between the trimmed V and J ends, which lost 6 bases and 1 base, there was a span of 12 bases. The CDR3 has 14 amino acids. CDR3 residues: CASSQGTGNTEAFF. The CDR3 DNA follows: TGTGCCAGCAGCCAAGGGACGGGGAACACTGAAGCTTTCTTT.

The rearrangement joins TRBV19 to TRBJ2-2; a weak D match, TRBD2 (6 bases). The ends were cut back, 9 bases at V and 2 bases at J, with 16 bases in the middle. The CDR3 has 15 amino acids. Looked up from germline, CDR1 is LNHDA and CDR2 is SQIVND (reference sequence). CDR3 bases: TGTGCCAGCACCCCGCGGGGAATCAACACCGGGGAGCTGTTTTTT. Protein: CASTPRGINTGELFF.

For the CDR3, the DNA is TGCGCCAGCAGCTTGGAGGGCGCAACTAATGAAAAACTGTTTTTT. This sequence encodes CASSLEGATNEKLFF. This chain connects TRBV5-1 to TRBJ1-4, with D hard to call. V lost 0 bases and J 0 bases, leaving 6 bases between the germline ends. The CDR3 is 15 amino acids. CDR1 and CDR2 from the germline V gene are SGHRS and YFSETQ.

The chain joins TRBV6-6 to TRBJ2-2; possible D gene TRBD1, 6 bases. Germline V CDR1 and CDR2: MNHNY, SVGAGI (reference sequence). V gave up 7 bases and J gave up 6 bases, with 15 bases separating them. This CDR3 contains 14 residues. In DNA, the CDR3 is TGTGCCAGCACTAAAAGGGGGATCGCCGGGGAGCTGTTTTTT. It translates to CASTKRGIAGELFF.

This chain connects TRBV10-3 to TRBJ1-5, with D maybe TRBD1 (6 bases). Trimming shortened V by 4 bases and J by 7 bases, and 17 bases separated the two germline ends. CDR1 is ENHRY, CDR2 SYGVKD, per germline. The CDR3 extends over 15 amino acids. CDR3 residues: CAISVGTGGGQPQHF. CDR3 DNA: TGTGCCATCAGTGTGGGGACGGGGGGCGGGCAGCCCCAGCATTTT.

CDR3: CASSPTGLAGRYEQYF. The CDR3 coding sequence is TGTGCCAGCTCACCGACGGGACTAGCGGGACGTTACGAGCAGTACTTC. The chain recombines TRBV18 with TRBJ2-5; 13 nucleotides align to TRBD2. The DNA end favors TRBJ2-7, so the J call may be wrong. The germline CDR1 and CDR2 sequences are KGHSH and LQKENI. CDR3 length: 16 amino acids.

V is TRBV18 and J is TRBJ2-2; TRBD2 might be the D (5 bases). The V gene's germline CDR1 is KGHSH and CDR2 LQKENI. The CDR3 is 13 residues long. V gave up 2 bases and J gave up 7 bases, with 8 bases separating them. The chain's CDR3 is CASSPREYGELFF. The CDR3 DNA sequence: TGTGCCAGCTCACCAAGGGAGTACGGGGAGCTGTTTTTT.

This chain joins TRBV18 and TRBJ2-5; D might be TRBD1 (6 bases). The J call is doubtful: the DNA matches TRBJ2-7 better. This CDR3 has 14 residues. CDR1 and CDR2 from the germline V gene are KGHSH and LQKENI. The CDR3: CASSPTGLSYEQYF. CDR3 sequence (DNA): TGTGCCAGCTCACCCACAGGGTTATCTTACGAGCAGTACTTC.

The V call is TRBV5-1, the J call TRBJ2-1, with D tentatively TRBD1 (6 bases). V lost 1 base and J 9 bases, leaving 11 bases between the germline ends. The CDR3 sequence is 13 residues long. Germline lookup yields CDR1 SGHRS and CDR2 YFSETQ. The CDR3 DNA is TGCGCCAGCAGCTTGTCCTACAGGGTTGAGCAGTTCTTC. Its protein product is CASSLSYRVEQFF. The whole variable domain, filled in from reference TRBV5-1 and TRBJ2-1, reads KAGVTQTPRYLIKTRGQQVTLSCSPISGHRSVSWYQQTPGQGLQFLFEYFSETQRNKGNFPGRFSGRQFSNSRSEMNVSTLELGDSALYLCASSLSYRVEQFFGPGTRLTVL.

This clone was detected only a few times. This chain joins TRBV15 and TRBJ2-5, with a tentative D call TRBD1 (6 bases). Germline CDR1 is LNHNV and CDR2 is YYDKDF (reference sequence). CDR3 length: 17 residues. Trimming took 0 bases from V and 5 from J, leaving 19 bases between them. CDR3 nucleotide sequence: TGTGCCACCAGCAGAGATCGTGGGACAAACAAGGGGGAGACCCAGTACTTC. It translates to CATSRDRGTNKGETQYF.

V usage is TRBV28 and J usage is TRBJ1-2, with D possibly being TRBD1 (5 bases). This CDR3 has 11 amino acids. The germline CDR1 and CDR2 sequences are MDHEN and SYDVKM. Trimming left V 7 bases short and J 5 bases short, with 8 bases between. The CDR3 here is CASTSGYGYTF. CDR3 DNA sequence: TGTGCCAGCACGTCAGGGTATGGCTACACCTTC.

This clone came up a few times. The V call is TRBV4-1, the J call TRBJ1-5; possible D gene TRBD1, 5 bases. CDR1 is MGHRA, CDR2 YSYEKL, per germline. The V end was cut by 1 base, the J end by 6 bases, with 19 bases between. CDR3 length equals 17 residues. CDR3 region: CASSQATAGVYGQPQHF. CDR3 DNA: TGCGCCAGCAGCCAAGCAACAGCGGGGGTATACGGTCAGCCCCAGCATTTT.

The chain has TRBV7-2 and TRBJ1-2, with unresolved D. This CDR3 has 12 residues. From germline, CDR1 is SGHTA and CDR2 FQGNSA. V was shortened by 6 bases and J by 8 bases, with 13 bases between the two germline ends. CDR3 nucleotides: TGTGCCAGCAGACCGCGTCTCGAGGGCTACACCTTC. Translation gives CASRPRLEGYTF.

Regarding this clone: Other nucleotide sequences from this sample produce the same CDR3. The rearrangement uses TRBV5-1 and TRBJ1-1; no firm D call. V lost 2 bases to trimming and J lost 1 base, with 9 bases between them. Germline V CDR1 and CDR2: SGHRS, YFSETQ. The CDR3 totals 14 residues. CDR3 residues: CASSLEGGNTEAFF. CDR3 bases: TGCGCCAGCAGCTTAGAGGGCGGGAACACTGAAGCTTTCTTT. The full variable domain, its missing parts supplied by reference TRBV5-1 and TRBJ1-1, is KAGVTQTPRYLIKTRGQQVTLSCSPISGHRSVSWYQQTPGQGLQFLFEYFSETQRNKGNFPGRFSGRQFSNSRSEMNVSTLELGDSALYLCASSLEGGNTEAFFGQGTRLTVV.

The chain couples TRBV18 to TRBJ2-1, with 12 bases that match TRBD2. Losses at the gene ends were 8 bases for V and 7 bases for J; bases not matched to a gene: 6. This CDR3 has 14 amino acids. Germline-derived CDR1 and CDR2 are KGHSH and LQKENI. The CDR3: CASARLAGENEQFF. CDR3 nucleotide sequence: TGTGCCAGCGCCAGACTAGCGGGAGAGAATGAGCAGTTCTTC.

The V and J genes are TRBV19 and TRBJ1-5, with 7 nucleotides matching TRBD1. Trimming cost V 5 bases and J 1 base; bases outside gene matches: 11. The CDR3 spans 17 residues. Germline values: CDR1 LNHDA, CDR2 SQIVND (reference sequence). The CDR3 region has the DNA TGTGCCAGTAGTCCAGGAGGGGGCTCAAAAAGCAATCAGCCCCAGCATTTT. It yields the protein CASSPGGGSKSNQPQHF.